This passage covers 27 T cell receptor beta chains from one sample sequenced in a study of regulatory T cells in long-lasting Graves disease. Through Arm-PCR of CDR3 regions and iRepertoire HTBI primers, TCR beta libraries were built. TCRdb itself ran the multiplex PCR reads through MiXCR, one entry per CDR3 protein. The table records approximately 390,000 distinct CDR3 sequences, around 15% of them present only once. Time point reported: newly diagnosed GD, antithyroid drugs for less than 3 months. The TCR library was prepared using RNA isolated from PBMCs. The same specimen was also included in a second study, on T cells in Graves' hyperthyroidism and ophthalmopathy.

The sample was peripheral blood mononuclear cells (PBMCs), taken at new diagnosis, from a patient treated with antithyroid drugs. Source of these receptors: a woman younger than 35 with Graves disease.

This clonotype was picked up many times. The rearrangement links TRBV6-1 to TRBJ2-1; tentatively, D is TRBD1 (6 bases). Trimming removed 5 bases from V and 1 base from J, with 15 bases in between. Germline V CDR1 and CDR2: MNHNS, SASEGT. The CDR3 runs 16 residues. The CDR3 region has the DNA TGTGCCAGCAGTTCGGGGAACAGGGTATCCTACAATGAGCAGTTCTTC. Protein sequence: CASSSGNRVSYNEQFF.

To note about this clonotype: This could be a read error, since a much larger clone is one nucleotide away. V usage is TRBV12-3 or TRBV12-4 and J usage is TRBJ2-1; 7 bases are shared with TRBD2. The CDR3 is made up of 11 amino acids. J lost 12 bases, V lost 5 bases, and 4 bases had no gene match. CDR3 loop: CASSGRDGQFF. In nucleotides, the CDR3 is TGTGCCAGCAGTGGGAGGGATGGGCAGTTCTTC.

The V call is TRBV4-1, the J call TRBJ2-5; the match to TRBD1 covers 9 bases. The junction had 11 bases not matched to a gene; V was cut back by 0 bases and J by 9 bases. The CDR3 sequence is 16 residues long. Germline V lookup: CDR1 MGHRA, CDR2 YSYEKL. This CDR3 is CASSQEVPGQGFAQYF. The CDR3 DNA reads TGCGCCAGCAGCCAAGAAGTTCCGGGACAGGGTTTCGCCCAGTACTTC.

This clonotype was picked up many times. The V and J genes are TRBV5-5 and TRBJ2-1, with TRBD1 matching over 7 bases. Germline lookup yields CDR1 SGHKS and CDR2 YYEKEE (reference sequence). CDR3 size: 13 residues. J gave up 5 bases and V 3 bases, and 2 bases lay outside the gene matches. The CDR3 reads CASSWDRNNEQFF. CDR3 coding DNA: TGTGCCAGCAGCTGGGACAGAAACAATGAGCAGTTCTTC.

Worth noting for this clonotype: Relative to the germline gene, one junction end is altered; a read error may explain this. This chain's CDR3 is CASSPVGSLETQYF. The CDR3 coding sequence is TGTGCTAGCAGCCCAGTCGGGAGCCTAGAGACCCAGTACTTC. The gene calls are TRBV7-7 and TRBJ2-5; D perhaps matches TRBD2 (6 bases). In germline, CDR1 is SSHAT, CDR2 FNYEAQ (reference sequence). The CDR3 extends over 14 amino acids.

Ten or more counts support this clonotype. The V and J genes are TRBV5-1 and TRBJ2-5; TRBD2 aligns across 8 bases. Trimming took 4 bases from V and 4 from J; bases not matched to a gene: 6. The CDR3 loop spans 14 amino acids. Germline lookup yields CDR1 SGHRS and CDR2 YFSETQ. CDR3 in amino acids: CASSPGTRRETQYF. CDR3 in DNA: TGCGCCAGCAGCCCCGGGACTAGAAGAGAGACCCAGTACTTC.

This clonotype was observed many times. The rearrangement uses TRBV3-1 and TRBJ1-6; the D gene is possibly TRBD1 (6 bases). The CDR3 has 18 residues. The ends were cut back, 0 bases at V and 5 bases at J, with 17 bases in the middle. Germline CDR1 and CDR2: LGHDT and YNNKEL (reference sequence). The CDR3: CASSQDPQSGADNSPLHF. The CDR3 DNA follows: TGTGCCAGCAGCCAAGACCCCCAGTCGGGGGCGGATAATTCACCCCTCCACTTT.

This clonotype has just a few counts. Germline and junction disagree at one end, which may indicate a read error. The chain combines TRBV9 with TRBJ2-1; D is unclear. CDR1 and CDR2 from the germline V gene are SGDLS and YYNGEE. The CDR3 consists of 13 residues. The CDR3 is CASGVEGYNEQFF. The DNA for the CDR3 is TGTGCCAGCGGCGTAGAAGGGTACAATGAGCAGTTCTTC. The full variable domain, its missing parts supplied by reference TRBV9 and TRBJ2-1, is DSGVTQTPKHLITATGQRVTLRCSPRSGDLSVYWYQQSLDQGLQFLIQYYNGEERAKGNILERFSAQQFPDLHSELNLSSLELGDSALYFCASGVEGYNEQFFGPGTRLTVL.

Turning to this clonotype: This sequence is one base from a far larger clone and is likely a read error. This chain uses TRBV28 with TRBJ2-3, with a possible D match to TRBD1 (6 bases). CDR1 is MDHEN, CDR2 SYDVKM, per germline. V lost 5 bases and J 0 bases, leaving 24 bases between the germline ends. The CDR3 length is 19 residues. The CDR3 region is CASSERQEPSLPSTDTQYF. As DNA, the CDR3 is TGTGCCAGCAGTGAGAGACAGGAGCCGTCTCTACCTAGCACAGATACGCAGTATTTT.

In its sample, this clonotype was seen many times. The chain uses TRBV7-8 and TRBJ2-5; possibly TRBD1 or TRBD2 for D (5 bases each). The germline V gene has CDR1 SGHVS and CDR2 FQNEAQ. The CDR3 contains 13 residues. Deletions cut 1 base from V and 5 bases from J, with 8 bases between. The DNA of the CDR3 is TGTGCCAGCAGCTTAGTAGGGACGGAGACCCAGTACTTC. Protein product: CASSLVGTETQYF. Variable domain in full (rest from reference TRBV7-8 and TRBJ2-5): GAGVSQSPRYKVAKRGQDVALRCDPISGHVSLFWYQQALGQGPEFLTYFQNEAQLDKSGLPSDRFFAERPEGSVSTLKIQRTQQEDSAVYLCASSLVGTETQYFGPGTRLLVL.

In regard to this clonotype: A much larger clone differs by one base, so this may be a read error. The rearrangement joins TRBV6-9 to TRBJ2-3, with TRBD2 matching 7 bases. This CDR3 region has 15 residues. Trimming removed 4 bases from V and 10 bases from J; junction bases left unmatched: 14. The V gene's germline CDR1 is MNHGY and CDR2 SVAAGI. The CDR3 region is CASSSSPSAGDAQYF. In DNA form, the CDR3 reads TGTGCCAGCAGTTCCTCTCCCTCCGCGGGGGATGCGCAGTATTTT.

This clonotype was recorded at least ten times. This chain links TRBV7-2 with TRBJ2-2, with 8 bases matching TRBD1. The germline gives CDR1 SGHTA, CDR2 FQGNSA. The V gene end was trimmed by 4 bases and the J gene end by 8 bases; junction bases not matched to a gene: 6. This CDR3 region has 14 residues. For the CDR3, the DNA is TGTGCCAGCAGCTCCCAACAGGGGGTTGGGGAGCTGTTTTTT. It is translated as CASSSQQGVGELFF.

This clonotype occurred many times. V gene TRBV3-1 combines with J gene TRBJ1-3; tentative D call: TRBD1 (5 bases). The germline V gene has CDR1 LGHDT and CDR2 YNNKEL (reference sequence). CDR3 size: 15 residues. V was pared by 1 base and J by 7 bases, with 14 bases between. The CDR3 DNA follows: TGTGCCAGCAGCCAAGGGGACCGCCGGGGGAACACCATATATTTT. Amino acid sequence: CASSQGDRRGNTIYF.

This clonotype was observed at least ten times. The chain employs TRBV27 and TRBJ2-1; 9 bases fit TRBD2. The V and J ends lost 4 bases and 3 bases, in that order; junction bases with no gene match: 7. The CDR3 is made up of 16 amino acids. The germline V gene encodes CDR1 MNHEY and CDR2 SMNVEV (reference sequence). This CDR3 reads CASSSGTSNLYNEQFF. The CDR3 DNA reads as TGTGCCAGCAGTTCCGGGACTAGCAATCTCTACAATGAGCAGTTCTTC.

This clonotype has just a few counts. J is TRBJ2-5 and V is TRBV3-1; 11 positions agree with TRBD2. Germline CDR1 reads LGHDT; CDR2 reads YNNKEL (reference sequence). The CDR3 covers 15 residues. J was trimmed by 5 bases and V by 5 bases; bases with no gene match: 7. The CDR3 is CASSRSSGRAETQYF. The CDR3 nucleotides are TGTGCCAGCAGCAGGAGTAGCGGGAGGGCCGAGACCCAGTACTTC.

Only a few counts were recorded for this clonotype. The chain combines TRBV3-1 with TRBJ2-7; a weak D match, TRBD1 (6 bases). The CDR3 consists of 12 residues. Trimming took off 4 bases at V and 10 bases at J, with 14 bases between the two ends. The germline gives CDR1 LGHDT, CDR2 YNNKEL (reference sequence). This CDR3 is CASSPDHRVQYF. The CDR3 bases are TGTGCCAGCAGCCCGGACCACAGGGTTCAGTACTTC.

This clonotype occurred many times. The DNA for the CDR3 is TGTGCCAGCAGCTTAGTCGGGGAAGATACGCAGTATTTT. This encodes CASSLVGEDTQYF. The chain uses TRBV7-9 and TRBJ2-3; D may be TRBD2 (5 bases). V lost 1 base and J lost 5, with 7 bases in between. The CDR3 totals 13 residues. Germline CDR1 SEHNR, CDR2 FQNEAQ (reference sequence).

This clonotype has at least ten counts. The CDR3 spells CASSLGDRTDTQYF. The CDR3 bases are TGCGCCAGCAGCTTGGGGGACAGAACAGATACGCAGTATTTT. The V call is TRBV5-1, the J call TRBJ2-3; TRBD1 aligns across 7 bases. V shed 0 bases and J 3 bases; nucleotides not matched to a gene: 1. This CDR3 spans 14 amino acids. CDR1 is SGHRS, CDR2 YFSETQ, per germline.

This clonotype was counted many times. The chain recombines TRBV4-2 with TRBJ2-1; TRBD2 matches 8 bases. The CDR3 length is 14 residues. V was pared by 1 base and J by 9 bases, with 5 bases of the junction left unmatched. In germline, CDR1 is LGHNA, CDR2 YNFKEQ. The chain's CDR3 is CASSQAGGEGEQFF. CDR3 DNA: TGTGCCAGCAGCCAAGCGGGAGGGGAGGGTGAGCAGTTCTTC.

This clonotype was counted between two and nine times. The chain uses TRBV2 and TRBJ1-5; D not resolved. Germline loops: CDR1 SNHLY, CDR2 FYNNEI. V was trimmed by 6 bases and J by 0 bases, leaving 9 bases between them. CDR3 length equals 14 residues. CDR3 in amino acids: CASRAQASNQPQHF. The CDR3 DNA reads TGTGCCAGCAGGGCCCAGGCTAGCAATCAGCCCCAGCATTTT.

This clonotype occurred many times. The chain links TRBV5-1 to TRBJ2-1; TRBD2 aligns across 9 bases. CDR1 and CDR2 (germline): SGHRS, YFSETQ. V shed 0 bases and J 5 bases; nucleotides not matched to a gene: 9. The CDR3 is 17 residues long. The CDR3 DNA is TGCGCCAGCAGCTTGGAAACTAGCGGGTACCCTAACAATGAGCAGTTCTTC. It codes for CASSLETSGYPNNEQFF.

V usage is TRBV5-1 and J usage is TRBJ1-5, with TRBD1 matching over 7 bases. CDR1 is SGHRS and CDR2 is YFSETQ in the germline V gene. V trimming: 0 bases; J trimming: 0 bases; junction bases outside the gene matches: 6. CDR3 size: 17 residues. The CDR3 loop is CASSLDPGQHSNQPQHF. CDR3 bases: TGCGCCAGCAGCTTGGATCCGGGACAGCATAGCAATCAGCCCCAGCATTTT.

There are many counts of this clonotype. The chain combines TRBV5-1 with TRBJ2-6; D is unresolved. Trimming left V 0 bases short and J 0 bases short, with 10 bases between. The CDR3 totals 17 residues. From germline, CDR1 is SGHRS and CDR2 YFSETQ. Here the CDR3 reads CASSLEVSGSGANVLTF. The CDR3 DNA follows: TGCGCCAGCAGCTTGGAGGTCAGTGGCTCTGGGGCCAACGTCCTGACTTTC.

The chain links TRBV28 to TRBJ2-2; 7 positions agree with TRBD1. V shed 3 bases, J shed 9 bases, and the junction held 7 bases outside the gene matches. The germline CDR1 and CDR2 sequences are MDHEN and SYDVKM. The CDR3 is 14 amino acids. Here the CDR3 reads CASSFGRGQRELFF. The DNA of the CDR3 is TGTGCCAGCAGTTTTGGTAGGGGGCAAAGGGAGCTGTTTTTT.

This clonotype was counted ten times or more. The chain couples TRBV7-2 to TRBJ2-1, with D unresolved. The CDR3 spans 12 residues. V lost 3 bases, J lost 10 bases, and 10 bases lay in between. Germline V lookup: CDR1 SGHTA, CDR2 FQGNSA. CDR3 DNA: TGTGCCAGCAGCTTCTTAGCCGGCGAGCAGTTCTTC. Protein sequence: CASSFLAGEQFF.

There are many counts of this clonotype. The V gene is TRBV6-1, the J gene TRBJ1-2; D gene unclear. The V end lost 0 bases, the J end lost 4 bases, and 12 bases lay between the germline ends. Germline V gives CDR1 MNHNS, CDR2 SASEGT. This CDR3 has 15 amino acids. This CDR3 is CASSEARALPYGYTF. The DNA for the CDR3 is TGTGCCAGCAGTGAAGCGCGGGCCCTCCCCTATGGCTACACCTTC.

J is TRBJ2-2 and V is TRBV19; a possible D gene is TRBD2 (5 bases). The CDR3 loop spans 16 amino acids. Trimming pared 3 bases from V and 5 bases from J, leaving 16 bases between. Germline CDR1 LNHDA, CDR2 SQIVND (reference sequence). DNA for the CDR3: TGTGCCAGTAGTATGATGGGATCCCGAGGGACCGGGGAGCTGTTTTTT. This gives the protein CASSMMGSRGTGELFF.